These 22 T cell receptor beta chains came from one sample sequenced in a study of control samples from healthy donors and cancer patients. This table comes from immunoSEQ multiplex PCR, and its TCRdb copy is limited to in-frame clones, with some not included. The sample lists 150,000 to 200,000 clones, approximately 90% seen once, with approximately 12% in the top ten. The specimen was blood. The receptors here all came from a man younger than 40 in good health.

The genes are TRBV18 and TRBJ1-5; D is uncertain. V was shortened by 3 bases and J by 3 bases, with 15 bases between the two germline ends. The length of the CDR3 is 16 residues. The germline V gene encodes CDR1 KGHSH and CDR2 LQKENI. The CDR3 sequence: CASSPSNPANNQPQHF. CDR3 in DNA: TGTGCCAGCTCACCTTCAAACCCCGCCAACAATCAGCCCCAGCATTTT. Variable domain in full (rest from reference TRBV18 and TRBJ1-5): NAGVMQNPRHLVRRRGQEARLRCSPMKGHSHVYWYRQLPEEGLKFMVYLQKENIIDESGMPKERFSAEFPKEGPSILRIQQVVRGDSAAYFCASSPSNPANNQPQHFGDGTRLSIL.

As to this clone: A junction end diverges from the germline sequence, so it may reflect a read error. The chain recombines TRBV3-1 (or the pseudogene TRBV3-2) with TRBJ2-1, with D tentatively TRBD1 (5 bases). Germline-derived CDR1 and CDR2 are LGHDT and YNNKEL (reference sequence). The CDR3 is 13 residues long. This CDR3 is CANSQDLMTAQFF. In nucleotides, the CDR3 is TGTGCCAACAGCCAAGATCTAATGACAGCCCAGTTCTTC.

The CDR3 is CATSEPGHPNQPQHF. The CDR3 region has the DNA TGTGCCACCAGTGAGCCGGGACACCCCAATCAGCCCCAGCATTTT. J is TRBJ1-5 and V is TRBV24-1; possibly TRBD1 for D (6 bases). The CDR3 runs to 15 residues. Germline CDR1 KGHDR, CDR2 SFDVKD. With 4 bases removed from V and 3 bases from J, the gap between germline ends came to 12 bases.

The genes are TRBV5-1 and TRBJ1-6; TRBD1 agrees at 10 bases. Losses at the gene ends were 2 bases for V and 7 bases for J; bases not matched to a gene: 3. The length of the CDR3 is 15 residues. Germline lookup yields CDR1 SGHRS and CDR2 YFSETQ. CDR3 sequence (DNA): TGCGCCAGCAGCTTTACGGGACAGGGGAATTCACCCCTCCACTTT. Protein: CASSFTGQGNSPLHF.

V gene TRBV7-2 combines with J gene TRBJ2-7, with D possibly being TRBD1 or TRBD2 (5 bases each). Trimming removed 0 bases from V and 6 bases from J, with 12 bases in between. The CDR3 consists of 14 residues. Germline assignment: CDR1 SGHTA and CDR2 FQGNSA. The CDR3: CASSLAPGPPEQYF. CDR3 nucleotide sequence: TGTGCCAGCAGCTTAGCGCCGGGGCCTCCCGAGCAGTACTTC.

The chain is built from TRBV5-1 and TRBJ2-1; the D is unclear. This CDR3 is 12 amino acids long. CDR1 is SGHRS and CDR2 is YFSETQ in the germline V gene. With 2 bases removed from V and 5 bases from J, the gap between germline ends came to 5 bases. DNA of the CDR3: TGCGCCAGCAGCTTTCTCGACAATGAGCAGTTCTTC. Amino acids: CASSFLDNEQFF.

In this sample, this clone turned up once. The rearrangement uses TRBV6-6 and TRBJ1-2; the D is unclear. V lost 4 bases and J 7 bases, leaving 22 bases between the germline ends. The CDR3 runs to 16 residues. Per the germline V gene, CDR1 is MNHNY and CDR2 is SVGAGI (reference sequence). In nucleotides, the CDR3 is TGTGCCAGCAGTTCCTCTTTGGTGGAGGCGGCAACTGGCTACACCTTC. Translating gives CASSSSLVEAATGYTF.

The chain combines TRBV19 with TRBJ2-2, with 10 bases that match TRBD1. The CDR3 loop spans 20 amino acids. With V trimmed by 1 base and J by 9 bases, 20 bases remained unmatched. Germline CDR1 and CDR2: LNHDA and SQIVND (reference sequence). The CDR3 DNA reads TGTGCCAGTAGTATAGGAGACAGGGGGCCTAGGCGAACACCGGTGAGGGAGCTGTTTTTT. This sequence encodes CASSIGDRGPRRTPVRELFF.

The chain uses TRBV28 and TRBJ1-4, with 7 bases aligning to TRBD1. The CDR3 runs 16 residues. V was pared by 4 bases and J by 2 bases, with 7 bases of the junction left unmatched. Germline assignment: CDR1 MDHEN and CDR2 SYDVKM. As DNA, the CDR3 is TGTGCCAGCAGTTCAGGGGGGCGGCGGACTAATGAAAAACTGTTTTTT. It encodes CASSSGGRRTNEKLFF.

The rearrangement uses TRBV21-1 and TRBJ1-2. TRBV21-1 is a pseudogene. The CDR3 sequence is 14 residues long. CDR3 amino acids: CASKGIEADLGYTF. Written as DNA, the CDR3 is TGTGCCAGCAAAGGGATAGAGGCTGATTTAGGCTACACCTTC.

DNA for the CDR3: TGTGCCAGCAGTGACAGGACCGGACCGAGGGAGCTGTTTTTT. Its protein product is CASSDRTGPRELFF. The chain combines TRBV28 with TRBJ2-2, with a tentative D call TRBD1 (6 bases). V lost 5 bases to trimming and J lost 9 bases, with 16 bases between them. This CDR3 is 14 amino acids long. Germline CDR1 and CDR2: MDHEN and SYDVKM.

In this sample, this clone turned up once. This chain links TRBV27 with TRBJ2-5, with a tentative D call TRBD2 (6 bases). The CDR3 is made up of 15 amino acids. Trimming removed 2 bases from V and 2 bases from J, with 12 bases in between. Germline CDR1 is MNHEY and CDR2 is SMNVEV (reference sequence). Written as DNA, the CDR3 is TGTGCCAGCAGTTTAAATGGGGGAGGTCAAGAGACCCAGTACTTC. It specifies CASSLNGGGQETQYF.

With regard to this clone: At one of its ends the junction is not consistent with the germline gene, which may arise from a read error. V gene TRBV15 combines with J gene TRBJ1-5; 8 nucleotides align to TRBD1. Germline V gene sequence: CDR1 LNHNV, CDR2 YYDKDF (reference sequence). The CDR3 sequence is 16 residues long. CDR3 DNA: TGTGCCACCAGCGGAGACCGGGACAGGATCAATCAGCCCCAGCATTTT. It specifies CATSGDRDRINQPQHF.

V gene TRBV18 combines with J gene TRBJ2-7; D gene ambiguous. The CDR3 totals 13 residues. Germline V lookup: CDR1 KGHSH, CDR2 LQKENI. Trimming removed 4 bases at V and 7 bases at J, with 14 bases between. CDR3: CASSLAMSEEQYF. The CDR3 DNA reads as TGTGCCAGCTCACTAGCCATGTCTGAAGAGCAGTACTTC.

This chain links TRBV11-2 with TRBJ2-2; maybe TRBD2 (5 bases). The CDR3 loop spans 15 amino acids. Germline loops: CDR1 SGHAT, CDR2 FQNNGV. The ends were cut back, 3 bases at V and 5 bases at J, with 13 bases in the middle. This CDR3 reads CASSLGRWETGELFF. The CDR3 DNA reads TGTGCCAGCAGCTTGGGGAGATGGGAAACCGGGGAGCTGTTTTTT.

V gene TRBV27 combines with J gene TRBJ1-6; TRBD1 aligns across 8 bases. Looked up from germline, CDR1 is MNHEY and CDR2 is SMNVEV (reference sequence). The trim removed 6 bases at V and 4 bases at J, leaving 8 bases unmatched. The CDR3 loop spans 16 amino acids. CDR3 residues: CASRPTTGGYNSPLHF. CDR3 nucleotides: TGTGCCAGCAGGCCTACCACAGGGGGTTATAATTCACCCCTCCACTTT.

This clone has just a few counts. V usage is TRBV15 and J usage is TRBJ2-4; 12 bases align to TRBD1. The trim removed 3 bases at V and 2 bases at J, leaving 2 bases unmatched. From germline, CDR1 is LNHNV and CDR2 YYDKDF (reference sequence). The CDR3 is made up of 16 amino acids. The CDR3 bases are TGTGCCACCAGCAGCGGGGACAGGGGGCCCAAAAACATTCAGTACTTC. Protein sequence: CATSSGDRGPKNIQYF.

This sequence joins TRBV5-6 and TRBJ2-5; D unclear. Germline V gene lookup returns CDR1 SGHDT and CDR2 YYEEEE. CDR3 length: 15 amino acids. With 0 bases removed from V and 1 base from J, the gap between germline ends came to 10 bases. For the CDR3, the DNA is TGTGCCAGCAGCTTGGTATGGGCGAGCCAAGAGACCCAGTACTTC. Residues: CASSLVWASQETQYF. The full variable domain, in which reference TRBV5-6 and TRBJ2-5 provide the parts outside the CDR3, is DAGVTQSPTHLIKTRGQQVTLRCSPKSGHDTVSWYQQALGQGPQFIFQYYEEEERQRGNFPDRFSGHQFPNYSSELNVNALLLGDSALYLCASSLVWASQETQYFGPGTRLLVL.

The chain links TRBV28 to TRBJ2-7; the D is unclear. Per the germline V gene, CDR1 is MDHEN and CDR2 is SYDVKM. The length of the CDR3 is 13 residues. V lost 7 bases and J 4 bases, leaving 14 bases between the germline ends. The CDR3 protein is CASINLSSYEQYF. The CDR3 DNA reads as TGTGCCAGCATCAACCTTTCCTCATACGAGCAGTACTTC.

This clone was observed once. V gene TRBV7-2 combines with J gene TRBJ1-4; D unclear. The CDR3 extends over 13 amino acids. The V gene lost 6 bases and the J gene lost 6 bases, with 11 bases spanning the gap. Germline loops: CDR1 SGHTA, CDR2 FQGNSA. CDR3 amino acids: CASRPYIDEKLFF. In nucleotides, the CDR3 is TGTGCCAGCAGGCCCTACATAGATGAAAAACTGTTTTTT.

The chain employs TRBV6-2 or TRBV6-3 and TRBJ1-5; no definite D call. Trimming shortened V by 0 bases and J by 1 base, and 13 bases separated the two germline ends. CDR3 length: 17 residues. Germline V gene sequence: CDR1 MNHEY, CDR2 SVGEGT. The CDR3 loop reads CASSYSQGRMSNQPQHF. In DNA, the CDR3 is TGTGCCAGCAGTTACTCTCAAGGACGGATGAGCAATCAGCCCCAGCATTTT.

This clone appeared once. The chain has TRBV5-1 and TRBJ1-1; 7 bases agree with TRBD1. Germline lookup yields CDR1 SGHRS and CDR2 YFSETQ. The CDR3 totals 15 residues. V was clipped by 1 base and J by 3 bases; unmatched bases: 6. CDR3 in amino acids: CASSLSGGQHTEAFF. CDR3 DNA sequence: TGCGCCAGCAGCTTGTCGGGGGGACAGCACACTGAAGCTTTCTTT.